This TCR beta chain was recovered during a study of patients and donors after allogeneic stem cell transplantation. Trimming cost V 4 bases and J 0 bases, with 12 bases left between them. The CDR3 extends over 15 amino acids. Germline loops: CDR1 SEHNR, CDR2 FQNEAQ (reference sequence). TCRdb processed the RT-PCR reads anew with MiXCR; each CDR3 protein has one entry. The repertoire holds tens of thousands of distinct CDR3 sequences, 45% to 50% seen once, with around 60% in the top ten. Sequencing input: blood, either unsorted or a sorted T cell fraction (not recorded which). The origin of this receptor is a human donor who was either an allogeneic HSCT recipient or a stem cell or donor lymphocyte infusion donor (not recorded which). It is not recorded whose cells these are; they may come from a transplant donor. This chain connects TRBV7-9 to TRBJ1-2, with no clear D. The CDR3 DNA reads TGTGCCAGCAGCTCACACAGCCCCTCTAACTATGGCTACACCTTC. Amino acid sequence: CASSSHSPSNYGYTF.